In this sample, the clone carrying this T cell receptor delta chain is medium-sized. The sample originates from a study of gamma-delta T cells after stem cell transplantation. TCRdb fed the RT-PCR reads to CATT. Of about 2,800 delta-chain clones in the sample, 3.5% to 4.5% are singletons; the top ten hold just over 14%. The length of the CDR3 is 17 residues. Unmatched junction bases numbered 11, after V lost 1 base and J lost 3 bases. CDR1 is GEAIGNYY and CDR2 is EKD in the germline V gene. Sample: gamma-delta T cells. This TCR was recovered from a human donor. It is not recorded whose cells these are; they may come from a transplant donor. This chain links TRDV2 with TRDJ1; TRDD3 matches 9 bases. In nucleotides, the CDR3 is TGTGCCTGTGACACTGTGGGGGATAATCGTTACGCCGATAAACTCATCTTT. This sequence encodes CACDTVGDNRYADKLIF.